These 27 T cell receptor beta chains originate from one sample sequenced in a study of blood T cell repertoires in COVID-19. TCRdb's copy holds only in-frame clones and misses some; the assay was immunoSEQ multiplex PCR. The sample lists roughly 150,000 clones, almost 80% occurring once. Sample: peripheral blood. The receptors were gathered from a man aged 55-75 years who had recovered from COVID-19.

This clone was counted a single time. J is TRBJ1-6 and V is TRBV7-6; 7 bases are shared with TRBD1. This CDR3 spans 15 amino acids. V shed 4 bases and J 4 bases; nucleotides not matched to a gene: 4. In germline, CDR1 is SGHVS, CDR2 FNYEAQ. CDR3 residues: CASSSTGDYNSPLHF. In DNA form, the CDR3 reads TGTGCCAGCAGCTCCACAGGGGATTATAATTCACCCCTCCACTTT.

This chain connects TRBV4-3 to TRBJ2-7; 8 nucleotides agree with TRBD2. The CDR3 loop spans 16 amino acids. CDR1 is LGHNA and CDR2 is YSLEER in the germline V gene. V lost 4 bases to trimming and J lost 7 bases; unmatched junction nucleotides: 15. Written as DNA, the CDR3 is TGCGCCAGCAGCCCCCACGGGACGGGGGGGCAAGTGGAGCAGTACTTC. Protein product: CASSPHGTGGQVEQYF.

V and J are TRBV11-2 and TRBJ2-5; 7 bases match TRBD2. The germline gives CDR1 SGHAT, CDR2 FQNNGV. The CDR3 spans 14 residues. Trimming took 1 base from V and 5 from J; bases not matched to a gene: 4. CDR3 in amino acids: CASSLGQGGETQYF. CDR3 DNA sequence: TGTGCCAGCAGCTTAGGCCAGGGAGGGGAGACCCAGTACTTC.

The gene calls are TRBV6-2 or TRBV6-3 and TRBJ2-3; 8 bases are shared with TRBD2. Germline trimming cut 4 bases from V and 2 bases from J; bases unmatched to any gene: 11. Germline V gene data show CDR1 as MNHEY and CDR2 as SVGEGT. This CDR3 contains 17 residues. The CDR3 loop is CASSSDWERETTDTQYF. In DNA form, the CDR3 reads TGTGCCAGCAGTTCCGACTGGGAGCGGGAGACCACAGATACGCAGTATTTT.

This chain joins TRBV7-2 and TRBJ2-3, with TRBD1 identical over 10 bases. Trimming took 5 bases from V and 4 from J; bases not matched to a gene: 0. Germline V gives CDR1 SGHTA, CDR2 FQGNSA. The CDR3 has 13 amino acids. CDR3 bases: TGTGCCAGCAGCGGACAGGGGGCAGATACGCAGTATTTT. The encoded protein is CASSGQGADTQYF.

This clone appeared many times. The V and J genes are TRBV7-2 and TRBJ2-3; TRBD2 is a possible D gene (6 bases). CDR1 is SGHTA, CDR2 FQGNSA, per germline. Trimming shortened V by 1 base and J by 4 bases, and 12 bases separated the two germline ends. The CDR3 length is 15 residues. CDR3 in DNA: TGTGCCAGCAGCTTAGTAGGGACTGAGGCAGATACGCAGTATTTT. Translation: CASSLVGTEADTQYF.

V is TRBV28 and J is TRBJ1-5; no reliable D call. CDR3 length equals 14 residues. V lost 2 bases, J lost 5 bases, and 10 bases lay in between. CDR1 is MDHEN, CDR2 SYDVKM, per germline. The chain's CDR3 is CASSLPAIDQPQHF. The CDR3 DNA sequence: TGTGCCAGCAGTTTACCCGCGATAGATCAGCCCCAGCATTTT.

The chain uses TRBV7-2 and TRBJ2-5; maybe TRBD2 (7 bases). From germline, CDR1 is SGHTA and CDR2 FQGNSA. Between the trimmed V and J ends, which lost 5 bases and 2 bases, there was a span of 15 bases. This CDR3 comprises 15 residues. The CDR3 DNA reads TGTGCCAGCAGCCCTCAAGGGGGAGGGCAAGAGACCCAGTACTTC. As protein: CASSPQGGGQETQYF.

The chain couples TRBV28 to TRBJ2-1; D is possibly TRBD2 (6 bases). Germline V gene sequence: CDR1 MDHEN, CDR2 SYDVKM. The V gene lost 7 bases and the J gene lost 12 bases, with 16 bases spanning the gap. The CDR3 spans 12 residues. The CDR3 sequence is CASTLSRGRQFF. The CDR3 DNA reads as TGTGCCAGCACTCTTTCCCGGGGGAGGCAGTTCTTC.

The rearrangement joins TRBV18 to TRBJ2-3; 7 nucleotides align to TRBD1. There are 15 residues in the CDR3. The V gene end was trimmed by 5 bases and the J gene end by 8 bases; junction bases not matched to a gene: 13. Germline V CDR1 and CDR2: KGHSH, LQKENI. CDR3 sequence reads: CASSSADRAPGTQYF. The CDR3 DNA reads as TGTGCCAGCTCATCGGCAGACAGGGCCCCCGGTACGCAGTATTTT.

The chain links TRBV19 to TRBJ1-2; possible D gene TRBD1, 6 bases. Trimming cost V 4 bases and J 2 bases, with 11 bases left between them. The CDR3 totals 14 residues. Per germline, CDR1 LNHDA and CDR2 SQIVND (reference sequence). The DNA for the CDR3 is TGTGCCAGTAGTACGGGGGGCGGCAACTATGGCTACACCTTC. Translation gives CASSTGGGNYGYTF.

The chain carries TRBV4-1 and TRBJ2-3, with 10 positions matching TRBD2. CDR1 and CDR2 (germline): MGHRA, YSYEKL. The CDR3 runs to 16 residues. The V and J ends lost 3 bases and 4 bases, in that order; junction bases with no gene match: 7. The CDR3 sequence: CASSHLAGVEADTQYF. The CDR3 DNA sequence: TGCGCCAGCAGCCATCTAGCGGGAGTGGAGGCAGATACGCAGTATTTT.

This clone has a single count. The chain uses TRBV11-1 and TRBJ2-7; 8 bases match TRBD2. V lost 3 bases to trimming and J lost 2 bases; unmatched junction nucleotides: 6. Germline assignment: CDR1 SGHAT and CDR2 FQDESV (reference sequence). This CDR3 region has 15 residues. The chain's CDR3 is CASSFAGGRAYEQYF. CDR3 in DNA: TGTGCCAGCAGCTTCGCGGGGGGACGGGCCTACGAGCAGTACTTC.

The rearrangement links TRBV3-1 (or the pseudogene TRBV3-2) to TRBJ2-7; possible D gene TRBD2, 6 bases. CDR1 and CDR2 from the germline V gene are LGHDT and YNNKEL (reference sequence). Trimming left V 5 bases short and J 2 bases short, with 16 bases between. The CDR3 extends over 15 amino acids. CDR3 sequence: CASSRVSGQTYEQYF. DNA of the CDR3: TGTGCCAGCAGCAGGGTAAGCGGGCAGACCTACGAGCAGTACTTC.

The chain employs TRBV28 and TRBJ2-7, with D possibly TRBD2 on 6 matching bases. Per the germline V gene, CDR1 is MDHEN and CDR2 is SYDVKM. V dropped 5 bases and J dropped 0 bases, with 17 bases sitting between them. This CDR3 region has 16 residues. Here the CDR3 DNA reads TGTGCCAGCAGTCCCTCCGGGGGTCCAAGCTCCTACGAGCAGTACTTC. This sequence encodes CASSPSGGPSSYEQYF.

The gene calls are TRBV6-5 and TRBJ2-1; D perhaps matches TRBD1 (5 bases). Trimming cost V 2 bases and J 3 bases, with 5 bases left between them. The CDR3 runs 13 residues. Germline CDR1 is MNHEY and CDR2 is SVGAGI. CDR3 protein: CASSYDSYNEQFF. In DNA form, the CDR3 reads TGTGCCAGCAGTTACGACAGCTACAATGAGCAGTTCTTC.

This sequence joins TRBV27 and TRBJ2-1; TRBD2 matches 10 bases. Germline CDR1 reads MNHEY; CDR2 reads SMNVEV (reference sequence). The CDR3 sequence is 16 residues long. V was clipped by 5 bases and J by 4 bases; unmatched bases: 8. The CDR3 sequence is CASSPTGTSDYNEQFF. DNA of the CDR3: TGTGCCAGCAGTCCAACCGGGACTAGCGATTACAATGAGCAGTTCTTC.

This chain links TRBV30 with TRBJ1-5; TRBD1 aligns across 8 bases. The V gene end was trimmed by 5 bases and the J gene end by 3 bases; junction bases not matched to a gene: 6. The CDR3 is 14 residues long. Germline lookup yields CDR1 GTSNPN and CDR2 SVGIG (reference sequence). This chain's CDR3 is CAWDRDRNNQPQHF. The CDR3 DNA is TGTGCCTGGGACCGGGACAGGAACAATCAGCCCCAGCATTTT.

The chain couples TRBV19 to TRBJ2-7; D gene uncertain. The CDR3 is 14 residues long. The germline gives CDR1 LNHDA, CDR2 SQIVND (reference sequence). Deletions cut 3 bases from V and 2 bases from J, with 11 bases between. CDR3 residues: CASSIQADAYEQYF. The CDR3 DNA follows: TGTGCCAGTAGTATCCAAGCCGATGCCTACGAGCAGTACTTC.

This chain links TRBV9 with TRBJ2-7; 8 nucleotides agree with TRBD2. The CDR3 extends over 14 amino acids. Trimming cost V 0 bases and J 1 base; bases outside gene matches: 0. The germline gives CDR1 SGDLS, CDR2 YYNGEE. CDR3 DNA sequence: TGTGCCAGCAGCGTAGTAGCGGGGTCCTACGAGCAGTACTTC. It specifies CASSVVAGSYEQYF.

The V gene is TRBV6-1, the J gene TRBJ2-3, with 11 bases fitting TRBD2. The CDR3 extends over 15 amino acids. The junction had 2 bases not matched to a gene; V was cut back by 1 base and J by 5 bases. Per germline, CDR1 MNHNS and CDR2 SASEGT. In nucleotides, the CDR3 is TGTGCCAGCAGTGAAGTTAGCGGGGGGGTAGATACGCAGTATTTT. Amino acid sequence: CASSEVSGGVDTQYF.

The chain employs TRBV27 and TRBJ2-1; D is ambiguous. The CDR3 length is 16 residues. V shed 4 bases and J shed 0 bases, with 13 bases lying between them. Germline V lookup: CDR1 MNHEY, CDR2 SMNVEV (reference sequence). The CDR3 region is CASSSPFRSSYNEQFF. Here the CDR3 DNA reads TGTGCCAGCAGTTCTCCATTCAGAAGCTCCTACAATGAGCAGTTCTTC.

This chain uses TRBV18 with TRBJ2-2, with TRBD1 identical over 9 bases. CDR1 is KGHSH, CDR2 LQKENI, per germline. The CDR3 contains 16 residues. V trimming: 3 bases; J trimming: 4 bases; junction bases outside the gene matches: 6. The CDR3 nucleotides read TGTGCCAGCTCACCCCTGACAGGGGGAAGCACCGGGGAGCTGTTTTTT. This translates into CASSPLTGGSTGELFF.

This clone has only a few counts. The genes are TRBV24-1 and TRBJ1-1; the match to TRBD1 covers 8 bases. The CDR3 sequence is 15 residues long. The V gene's germline CDR1 is KGHDR and CDR2 SFDVKD. Germline trimming cut 7 bases from V and 5 bases from J; bases unmatched to any gene: 11. CDR3 protein: CATRMGGQGKTEAFF. CDR3 sequence (DNA): TGTGCCACCAGGATGGGAGGACAGGGTAAGACTGAAGCTTTCTTT.

The chain carries TRBV6-2 or TRBV6-3 and TRBJ1-1, with 7 bases that match TRBD1. CDR1 and CDR2 from the germline V gene are MNHEY and SVGEGT. The CDR3 loop spans 16 amino acids. V was clipped by 5 bases and J by 3 bases; unmatched bases: 12. The CDR3 protein is CASSRQGGRGDTEAFF. The CDR3 nucleotides read TGTGCCAGCAGTCGCCAAGGGGGCCGAGGAGACACTGAAGCTTTCTTT.

The J gene is TRBJ2-1, the V gene TRBV18; D may be TRBD2 (6 bases). This CDR3 is 19 amino acids long. CDR1 is KGHSH and CDR2 is LQKENI in the germline V gene. V was shortened by 4 bases and J by 2 bases, with 24 bases between the two germline ends. CDR3 residues: CASSQEGSMGLATYNEQFF. CDR3 in DNA: TGTGCCAGCTCACAGGAGGGTTCGATGGGGCTAGCGACCTACAATGAGCAGTTCTTC.

The V gene is TRBV7-9, the J gene TRBJ1-1, with D unclear. Germline V gives CDR1 SEHNR, CDR2 FQNEAQ (reference sequence). The CDR3 sequence is 15 residues long. The V gene lost 1 base and the J gene lost 0 bases, with 9 bases spanning the gap. The CDR3 region has the DNA TGTGCCAGCAGCTTAGGTGACTTTTTGAACACTGAAGCTTTCTTT. This gives the protein CASSLGDFLNTEAFF.